This T cell receptor (beta chain) is from a study of shared clonotypes between healthy human individuals. The V gene's germline CDR1 is KGHSH and CDR2 LQKENI. The V gene lost 6 bases and the J gene lost 0 bases, with 13 bases spanning the gap. The CDR3 totals 15 residues. Here immunoSEQ multiplex PCR was the method, and the copy in TCRdb shows in-frame clones only, minus some. The sample yields over a million clones, around 95% seen once. The chain recombines TRBV18 with TRBJ2-3; maybe TRBD1 (6 bases). The sample consisted of naive CD4+ T cells sorted from blood. The subset denotes: CD45RA+ positively selected. This sequence was found in a man aged 25-40 years in good health. CDR3 loop: CASSLGAGSTDTQYF. The CDR3 DNA reads TGTGCCAGCTCCCTGGGGGCAGGGAGCACAGATACGCAGTATTTT.